This T cell receptor (beta chain) derives from a study of blood T cell repertoires in COVID-19. Study details: Sources were T cells, B-cell-depleted T cells, or PBMCs; the material itself was cDNA or gDNA.

This CDR3 region has 13 residues. With 5 bases removed from V and 11 bases from J, the gap between germline ends came to 18 bases. From germline, CDR1 is MNHEY and CDR2 SVGAGI. Only in-frame clones appear in the TCRdb table, and some are missing; sequencing was by immunoSEQ multiplex PCR. The sample lists under 200,000 clones, roughly 83% occurring once. This TCR was sampled from a human donor in a cohort sampled during active COVID-19. Sequencing was performed on peripheral blood. This chain links TRBV6-5 with TRBJ1-1; no firm D call. The CDR3 sequence is CASSRDGALRAFF. As DNA, the CDR3 is TGTGCCAGCAGTCGAGACGGAGCCTTGCGGGCTTTCTTT.